These 15 T cell receptor beta chains were all obtained from the same sample, sequenced in a study of OX40 agonist ivuxolimab in advanced cancers. The repertoire was sequenced with immunoSEQ multiplex PCR; TCRdb's copy has only in-frame clones and lacks some. The sample includes tens of thousands of clones, 82% seen only once; the top ten take 1.5% to 2%. The specimen comprised CD4+ or CD8+ T cells sorted from blood, sampled in a trial of the OX40 agonist ivuxolimab. The receptors derive from an adult with an advanced solid tumor such as melanoma, head and neck, liver or kidney cancer.

The chain carries TRBV7-9 and TRBJ2-3; perhaps TRBD2 as D (6 bases). Trimming stripped 3 bases from V and 0 bases from J, with 7 bases between. This CDR3 is built from 14 residues. Germline V gene data show CDR1 as SEHNR and CDR2 as FQNEAQ (reference sequence). In DNA, the CDR3 is TGTGCCAGCAGCTTTGGGGGGAGCACAGATACGCAGTATTTT. Its protein is CASSFGGSTDTQYF.

The rearrangement uses TRBV7-2 and TRBJ1-2; TRBD1 might be the D (5 bases). V was cut by 5 bases and J by 4 bases, with 14 bases left in between. The germline V gene encodes CDR1 SGHTA and CDR2 FQGNSA. The CDR3 has 14 amino acids. Here the CDR3 DNA reads TGTGCCAGCAGCCTCATGGAAGGGACCTATGGCTACACCTTC. Its protein product is CASSLMEGTYGYTF.

This clone ranks as medium-sized (0.01 to 0.1%). Other DNA sequences in the sample encode the same CDR3. V and J are TRBV19 and TRBJ2-7; D is perhaps TRBD1 (6 bases). Germline loops: CDR1 LNHDA, CDR2 SQIVND (reference sequence). V lost 5 bases to trimming and J lost 2 bases, with 13 bases between them. The CDR3 consists of 14 residues. This CDR3 reads CASSPGTRTYEQYF. CDR3 in DNA: TGTGCCAGTAGTCCCGGGACAAGGACCTACGAGCAGTACTTC.

The chain recombines TRBV4-2 with TRBJ2-4; TRBD1 is a possible D gene (6 bases). This CDR3 comprises 18 residues. The V end was cut by 0 bases, the J end by 6 bases, with 21 bases between. The germline V gene has CDR1 LGHNA and CDR2 YNFKEQ. CDR3: CASSQELRGKGSPNIQYF. The CDR3 DNA reads as TGTGCCAGCAGCCAAGAACTGAGGGGGAAGGGGAGCCCAAACATTCAGTACTTC.

This sequence joins TRBV2 and TRBJ2-3, with D possibly TRBD2 on 5 matching bases. Germline V CDR1 and CDR2: SNHLY, FYNNEI. The CDR3 has 16 amino acids. Trimming pared 2 bases from V and 1 base from J, leaving 13 bases between. CDR3: CASSEYGGGGTDTQYF. In DNA, the CDR3 is TGTGCCAGCAGTGAATACGGTGGAGGTGGCACAGATACGCAGTATTTT.

The rearrangement joins TRBV10-1 to TRBJ2-5; no clear D. Per germline, CDR1 WNHNN and CDR2 SYGVQD (reference sequence). The CDR3 covers 13 residues. Trimming left V 0 bases short and J 2 bases short, with 4 bases between. The CDR3 nucleotides read TGCGCCAGCAGTGAGTCGGGACAAGAGACCCAGTACTTC. The encoded protein is CASSESGQETQYF.

V gene TRBV5-4 combines with J gene TRBJ1-2; D uncertain. The V gene lost 0 bases and the J gene lost 6 bases, with 12 bases spanning the gap. This CDR3 has 14 amino acids. CDR1 is SGHNT, CDR2 YYREEE, per germline (reference sequence). CDR3 bases: TGTGCCAGCAGCTTGGAGCGGCAGGCCGATGGCTACACCTTC. This codes for CASSLERQADGYTF.

The V call is TRBV15, the J call TRBJ1-4; weak D call: TRBD1 (5 bases). Trimming stripped 2 bases from V and 5 bases from J, with 9 bases between. This CDR3 is built from 14 residues. Germline CDR1 is LNHNV and CDR2 is YYDKDF (reference sequence). The CDR3 loop reads CATSRTGANEKLFF. The DNA for the CDR3 is TGTGCCACCAGCAGAACCGGGGCGAATGAAAAACTGTTTTTT.

This chain joins TRBV5-1 and TRBJ1-1; D unresolved. Trimming removed 0 bases from V and 3 bases from J, with 6 bases in between. Germline-derived CDR1 and CDR2 are SGHRS and YFSETQ. This CDR3 region has 13 residues. CDR3: CASSLDSHTEAFF. The DNA of the CDR3 is TGCGCCAGCAGCTTGGACAGCCACACTGAAGCTTTCTTT.

The rearrangement joins TRBV6-1 to TRBJ2-3; D possibly corresponds to TRBD1 (7 bases). Germline lookup yields CDR1 MNHNS and CDR2 SASEGT. Trimming cost V 6 bases and J 1 base, with 11 bases left between them. CDR3 size: 14 residues. Here the CDR3 DNA reads TGTGCCAGCAGGCGGGACAGAGGCACAGATACGCAGTATTTT. Protein: CASRRDRGTDTQYF.

This clone has only a few counts. The chain carries TRBV2 and TRBJ1-3, with 9 nucleotides matching TRBD1. V was clipped by 4 bases and J by 8 bases; unmatched bases: 3. The CDR3 extends over 13 amino acids. The germline V gene has CDR1 SNHLY and CDR2 FYNNEI. This chain's CDR3 is CASSADRGDTIYF. DNA of the CDR3: TGTGCCAGCAGTGCCGACAGGGGGGACACCATATATTTT.

This chain uses TRBV2 with TRBJ1-2, with D perhaps TRBD1 (6 bases). The V end lost 2 bases, the J end lost 1 base, and 17 bases lay between the germline ends. Germline CDR1 and CDR2: SNHLY and FYNNEI. This CDR3 region has 17 residues. The CDR3 region has the DNA TGTGCCAGCAGTGAATATTACAAGGGGGGCTTTAACTATGGCTACACCTTC. Protein: CASSEYYKGGFNYGYTF.

This chain connects TRBV30 to TRBJ1-3; D not resolved. The CDR3 loop spans 13 amino acids. Germline values: CDR1 GTSNPN, CDR2 SVGIG (reference sequence). The V and J ends lost 3 bases and 3 bases respectively, with 9 bases between them. The CDR3 loop reads CAWRSAVGNTIYF. In DNA, the CDR3 is TGTGCCTGGAGGTCGGCAGTTGGAAACACCATATATTTT.

The chain recombines TRBV7-3 with TRBJ2-2; D remains unclear. CDR1 SGHTA and CDR2 FQGTGA come from the germline V gene. Trimming took off 0 bases at V and 6 bases at J, with 2 bases between the two ends. The CDR3 contains 12 residues. Here the CDR3 reads CASSLTAGELFF. CDR3 sequence (DNA): TGTGCCAGCAGCTTAACCGCCGGGGAGCTGTTTTTT.

The chain employs TRBV5-1 and TRBJ2-4; possible D gene TRBD1, 6 bases. The V gene lost 4 bases and the J gene lost 3 bases, with 17 bases spanning the gap. The length of the CDR3 is 16 residues. The germline V gene has CDR1 SGHRS and CDR2 YFSETQ. As DNA, the CDR3 is TGCGCCAGCAGCCTATTAGGGGGACGGGACAAAAACATTCAGTACTTC. Its translation: CASSLLGGRDKNIQYF.